This TCR beta chain was identified in a study of monozygotic twins with inflammatory bowel disease. Study outcomes and limitations: Against healthy co-twins, IBD patients had lower TCRbeta diversity (measured by inverse Simpson).

This CDR3 has 14 amino acids. Germline V gene lookup returns CDR1 SGHVS and CDR2 FQNEAQ. From its re-call of the 5' RACE reads, TCRdb lists each CDR3 protein once, without DNA. The sample is made up of around 200,000 distinct CDR3 sequences, and the top ten hold around 1.5% of it. Regarding this clonotype: Its antigen is not known.

Source material: blood. This sequence joins TRBV7-8 and TRBJ1-1. The clonotype comes from a human donor with ulcerative colitis or Crohn's disease, or a healthy co-twin of an affected twin (not recorded which). CDR3: CASSLHFLNTEAFF.